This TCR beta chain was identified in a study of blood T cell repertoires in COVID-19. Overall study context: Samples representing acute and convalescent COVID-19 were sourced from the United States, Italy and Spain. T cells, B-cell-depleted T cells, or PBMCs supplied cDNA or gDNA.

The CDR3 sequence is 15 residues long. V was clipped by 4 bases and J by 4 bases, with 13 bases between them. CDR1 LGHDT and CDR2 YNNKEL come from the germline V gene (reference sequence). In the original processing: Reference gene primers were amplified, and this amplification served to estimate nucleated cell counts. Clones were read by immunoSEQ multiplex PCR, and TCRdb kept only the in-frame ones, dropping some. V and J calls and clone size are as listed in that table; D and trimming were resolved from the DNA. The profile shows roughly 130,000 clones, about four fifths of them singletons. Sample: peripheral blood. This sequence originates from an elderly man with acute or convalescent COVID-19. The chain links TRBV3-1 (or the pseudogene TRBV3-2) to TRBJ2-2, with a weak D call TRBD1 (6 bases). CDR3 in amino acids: CASSPSTGFTGELFF. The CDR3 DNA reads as TGTGCCAGCAGCCCGAGTACAGGGTTCACCGGGGAGCTGTTTTTT.